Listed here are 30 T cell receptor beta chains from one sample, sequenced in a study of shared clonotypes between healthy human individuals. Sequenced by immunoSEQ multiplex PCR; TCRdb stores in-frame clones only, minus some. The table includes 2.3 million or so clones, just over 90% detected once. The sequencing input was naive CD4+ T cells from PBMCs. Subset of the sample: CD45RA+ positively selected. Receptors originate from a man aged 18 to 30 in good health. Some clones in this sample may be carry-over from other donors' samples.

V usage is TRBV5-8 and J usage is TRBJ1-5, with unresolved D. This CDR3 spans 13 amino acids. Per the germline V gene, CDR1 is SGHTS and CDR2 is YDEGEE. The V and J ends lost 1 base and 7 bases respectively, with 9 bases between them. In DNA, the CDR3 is TGTGCCAGCAGCTTGTTCCTGGGACAGCCCCAGCATTTT. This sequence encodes CASSLFLGQPQHF. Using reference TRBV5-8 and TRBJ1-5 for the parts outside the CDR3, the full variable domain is EAGVTQSPTHLIKTRGQQATLRCSPISGHTSVYWYQQALGLGLQFLLWYDEGEERNRGNFPPRFSGRQFPNYSSELNVNALELEDSALYLCASSLFLGQPQHFGDGTRLSIL.

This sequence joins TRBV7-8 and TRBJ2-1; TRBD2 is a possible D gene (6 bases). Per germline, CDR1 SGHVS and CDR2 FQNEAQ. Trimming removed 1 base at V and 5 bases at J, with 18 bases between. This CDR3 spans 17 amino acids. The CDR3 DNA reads TGTGCCAGCAGCTTAGAGGACTACCAAACTAAAAACAATGAGCAGTTCTTC. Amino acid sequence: CASSLEDYQTKNNEQFF.

The CDR3 reads CASRDPGLAGAGKTQYF. CDR3 nucleotide sequence: TGTGCCAGCAGGGATCCGGGACTAGCGGGAGCGGGAAAGACCCAGTACTTC. The chain carries TRBV7-8 and TRBJ2-5; 14 bases are shared with TRBD2. Germline V gene lookup returns CDR1 SGHVS and CDR2 FQNEAQ. Trimming at V came to 6 bases and at J to 6 bases, leaving 12 bases not matched to a gene. This CDR3 region has 17 residues.

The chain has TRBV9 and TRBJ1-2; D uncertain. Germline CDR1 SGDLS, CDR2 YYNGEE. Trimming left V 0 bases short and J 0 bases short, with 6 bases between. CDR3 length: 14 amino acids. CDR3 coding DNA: TGTGCCAGCAGCGTAGGGGTTCCTAACTATGGCTACACCTTC. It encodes CASSVGVPNYGYTF.

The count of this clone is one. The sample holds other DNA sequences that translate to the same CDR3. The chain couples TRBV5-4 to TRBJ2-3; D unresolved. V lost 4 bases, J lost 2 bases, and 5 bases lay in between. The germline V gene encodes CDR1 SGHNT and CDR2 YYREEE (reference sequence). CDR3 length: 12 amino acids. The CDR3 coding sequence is TGTGCCAGCAGCCTCTTCACAGATACGCAGTATTTT. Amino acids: CASSLFTDTQYF. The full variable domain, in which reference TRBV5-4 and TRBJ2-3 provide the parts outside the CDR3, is ETGVTQSPTHLIKTRGQQVTLRCSSQSGHNTVSWYQQALGQGPQFIFQYYREEENGRGNFPPRFSGLQFPNYSSELNVNALELDDSALYLCASSLFTDTQYFGPGTRLTVL.

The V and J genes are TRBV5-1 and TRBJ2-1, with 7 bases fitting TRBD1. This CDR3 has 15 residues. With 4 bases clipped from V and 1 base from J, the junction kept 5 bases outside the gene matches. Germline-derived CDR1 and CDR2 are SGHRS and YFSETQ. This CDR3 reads CASSPRGQSYNEQFF. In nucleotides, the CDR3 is TGCGCCAGCAGCCCTAGGGGGCAATCCTACAATGAGCAGTTCTTC.

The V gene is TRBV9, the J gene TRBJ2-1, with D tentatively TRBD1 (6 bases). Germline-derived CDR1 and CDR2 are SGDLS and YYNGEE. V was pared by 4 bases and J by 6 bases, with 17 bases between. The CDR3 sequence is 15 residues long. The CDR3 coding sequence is TGTGCCAGCAGCACCGACGGACAGCTGTCCAATGAGCAGTTCTTC. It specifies CASSTDGQLSNEQFF.

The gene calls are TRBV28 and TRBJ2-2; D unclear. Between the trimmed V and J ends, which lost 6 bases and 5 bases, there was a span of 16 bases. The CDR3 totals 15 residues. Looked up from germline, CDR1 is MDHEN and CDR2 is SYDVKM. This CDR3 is CASRRTQGWTGELFF. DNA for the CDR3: TGTGCCAGCAGGAGGACCCAAGGGTGGACCGGGGAGCTGTTTTTT.

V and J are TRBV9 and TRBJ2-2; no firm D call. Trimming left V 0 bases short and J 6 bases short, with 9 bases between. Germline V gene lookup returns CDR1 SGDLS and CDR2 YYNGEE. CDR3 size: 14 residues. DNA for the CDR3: TGTGCCAGCAGCGTAGCGCCCGTGGCCGGGGAGCTGTTTTTT. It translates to CASSVAPVAGELFF.

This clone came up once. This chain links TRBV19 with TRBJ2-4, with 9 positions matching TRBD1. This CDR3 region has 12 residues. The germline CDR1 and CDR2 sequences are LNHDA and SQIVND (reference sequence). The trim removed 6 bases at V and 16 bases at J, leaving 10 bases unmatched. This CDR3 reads CASSRSGTGRYF. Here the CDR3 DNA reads TGTGCCAGTAGCCGGTCCGGGACAGGGCGCTACTTC.

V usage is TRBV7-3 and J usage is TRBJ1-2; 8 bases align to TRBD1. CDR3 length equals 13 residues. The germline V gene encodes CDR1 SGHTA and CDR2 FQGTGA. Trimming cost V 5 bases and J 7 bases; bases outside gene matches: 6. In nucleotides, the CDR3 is TGTGCCAGCAGCCCACAGGGGGTTGCTGGCTACACCTTC. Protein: CASSPQGVAGYTF.

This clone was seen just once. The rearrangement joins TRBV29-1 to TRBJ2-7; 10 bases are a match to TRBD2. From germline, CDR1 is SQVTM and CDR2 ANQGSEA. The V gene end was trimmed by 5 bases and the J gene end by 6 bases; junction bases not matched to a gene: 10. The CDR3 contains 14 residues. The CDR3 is CSVSPSGSLSEQYF. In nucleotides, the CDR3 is TGCAGCGTTTCCCCTAGCGGGAGCCTTAGCGAGCAGTACTTC.

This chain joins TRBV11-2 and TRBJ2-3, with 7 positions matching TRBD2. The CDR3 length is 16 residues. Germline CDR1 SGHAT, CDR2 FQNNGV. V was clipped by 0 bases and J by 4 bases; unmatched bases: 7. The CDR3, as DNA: TGTGCCAGCAGCTTAGAAGTGGGAGGGCCCCCAGATACGCAGTATTTT. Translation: CASSLEVGGPPDTQYF.

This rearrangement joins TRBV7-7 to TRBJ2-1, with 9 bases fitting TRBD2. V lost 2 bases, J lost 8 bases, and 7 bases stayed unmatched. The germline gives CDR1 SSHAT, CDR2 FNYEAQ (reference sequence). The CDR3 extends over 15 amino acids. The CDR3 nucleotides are TGTGCCAGCAGCTTATTGCGCGGGAGGGGCGATGAGCAGTTCTTC. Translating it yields CASSLLRGRGDEQFF.

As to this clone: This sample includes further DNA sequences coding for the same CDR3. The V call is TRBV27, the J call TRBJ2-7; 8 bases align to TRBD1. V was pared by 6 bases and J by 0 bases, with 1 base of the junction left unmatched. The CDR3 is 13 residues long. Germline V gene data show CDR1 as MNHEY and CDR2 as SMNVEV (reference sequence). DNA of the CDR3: TGTGCCAGCAGCGGACAGGGCTCCTACGAGCAGTACTTC. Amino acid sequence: CASSGQGSYEQYF.

The CDR3 sequence is CASSDWRQGAIYGYTF. DNA of the CDR3: TGTGCCAGCAGTGATTGGCGACAGGGGGCCATCTATGGCTACACCTTC. The gene calls are TRBV27 and TRBJ1-2, with 10 bases identical to TRBD1. The CDR3 has 16 amino acids. Germline CDR1 MNHEY, CDR2 SMNVEV (reference sequence). The V gene end was trimmed by 5 bases and the J gene end by 4 bases; junction bases not matched to a gene: 10.

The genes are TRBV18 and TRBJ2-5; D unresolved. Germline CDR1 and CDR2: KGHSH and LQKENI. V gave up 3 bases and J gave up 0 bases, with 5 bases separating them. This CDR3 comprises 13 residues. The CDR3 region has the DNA TGTGCCAGCTCACCGGAGTACCAAGAGACCCAGTACTTC. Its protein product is CASSPEYQETQYF.

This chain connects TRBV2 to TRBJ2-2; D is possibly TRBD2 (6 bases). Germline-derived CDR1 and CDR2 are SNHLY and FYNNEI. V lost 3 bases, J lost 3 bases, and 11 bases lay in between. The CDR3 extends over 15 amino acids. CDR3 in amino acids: CASSERGRDTGELFF. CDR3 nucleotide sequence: TGTGCCAGCAGTGAGCGGGGACGGGACACCGGGGAGCTGTTTTTT.

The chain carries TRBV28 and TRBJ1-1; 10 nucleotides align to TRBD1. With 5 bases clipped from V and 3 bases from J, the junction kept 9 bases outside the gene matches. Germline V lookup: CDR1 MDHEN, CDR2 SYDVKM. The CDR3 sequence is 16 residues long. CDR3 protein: CASSDPGQGIYTEAFF. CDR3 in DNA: TGTGCCAGCAGTGACCCGGGACAGGGGATCTACACTGAAGCTTTCTTT.

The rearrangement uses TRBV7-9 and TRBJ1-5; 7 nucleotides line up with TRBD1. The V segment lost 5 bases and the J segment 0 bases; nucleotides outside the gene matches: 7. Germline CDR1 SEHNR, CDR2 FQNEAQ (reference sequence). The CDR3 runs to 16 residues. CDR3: CASSAGTDNSNQPQHF. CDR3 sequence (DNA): TGTGCCAGCAGCGCGGGGACAGATAATAGCAATCAGCCCCAGCATTTT.

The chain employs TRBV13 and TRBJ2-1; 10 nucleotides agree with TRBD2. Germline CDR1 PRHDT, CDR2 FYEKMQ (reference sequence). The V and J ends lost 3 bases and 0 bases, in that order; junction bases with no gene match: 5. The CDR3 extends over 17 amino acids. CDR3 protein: CASSFSAGGSSYNEQFF. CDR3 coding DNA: TGTGCCAGCAGCTTCTCAGCGGGGGGGAGCTCCTACAATGAGCAGTTCTTC.

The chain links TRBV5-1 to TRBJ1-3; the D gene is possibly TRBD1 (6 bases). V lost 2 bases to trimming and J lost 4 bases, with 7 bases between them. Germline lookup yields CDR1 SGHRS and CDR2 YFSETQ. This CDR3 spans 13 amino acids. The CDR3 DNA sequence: TGCGCCAGCAGCTTACAGGGAGGAAACACCATATATTTT. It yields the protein CASSLQGGNTIYF.

CDR3 bases: TGTGCCAGCAGCCGGGGAGATACAGATACGCAGTATTTT. Its protein product is CASSRGDTDTQYF. The J gene is TRBJ2-3, the V gene TRBV6-5; D perhaps matches TRBD2 (5 bases). This CDR3 comprises 13 residues. Germline values: CDR1 MNHEY, CDR2 SVGAGI. V was cut by 6 bases and J by 3 bases, with 10 bases left in between.

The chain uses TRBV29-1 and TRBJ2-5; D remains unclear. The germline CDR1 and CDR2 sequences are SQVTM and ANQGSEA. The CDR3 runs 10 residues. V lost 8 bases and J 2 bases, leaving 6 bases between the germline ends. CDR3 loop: CSTGQETQYF. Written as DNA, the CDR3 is TGCAGCACCGGTCAAGAGACCCAGTACTTC. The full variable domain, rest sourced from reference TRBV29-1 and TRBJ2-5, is SAVISQKPSRDICQRGTSLTIQCQVDSQVTMMFWYRQQPGQSLTLIATANQGSEATYESGFVIDKFPISRPNLTFSTLTVSNMSPEDSSIYLCSTGQETQYFGPGTRLLVL.

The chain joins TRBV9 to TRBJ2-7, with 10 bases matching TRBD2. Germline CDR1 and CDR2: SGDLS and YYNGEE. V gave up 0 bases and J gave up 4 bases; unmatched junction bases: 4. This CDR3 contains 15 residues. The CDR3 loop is CASSVDGTSEYEQYF. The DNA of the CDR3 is TGTGCCAGCAGCGTAGATGGGACTAGCGAATACGAGCAGTACTTC.

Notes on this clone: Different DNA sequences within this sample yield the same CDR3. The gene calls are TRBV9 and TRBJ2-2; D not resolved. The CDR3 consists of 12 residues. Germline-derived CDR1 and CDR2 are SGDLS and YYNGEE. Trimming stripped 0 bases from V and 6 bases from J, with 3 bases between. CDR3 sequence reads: CASSVVPGELFF. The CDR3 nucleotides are TGTGCCAGCAGCGTAGTCCCCGGGGAGCTGTTTTTT.

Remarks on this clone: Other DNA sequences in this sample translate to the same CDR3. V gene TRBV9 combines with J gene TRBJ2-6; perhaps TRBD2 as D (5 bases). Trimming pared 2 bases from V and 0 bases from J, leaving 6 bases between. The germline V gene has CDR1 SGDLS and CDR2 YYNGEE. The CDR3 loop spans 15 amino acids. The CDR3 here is CASSVGSSGANVLTF. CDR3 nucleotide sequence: TGTGCCAGCAGCGTGGGGAGCTCTGGGGCCAACGTCCTGACTTTC.

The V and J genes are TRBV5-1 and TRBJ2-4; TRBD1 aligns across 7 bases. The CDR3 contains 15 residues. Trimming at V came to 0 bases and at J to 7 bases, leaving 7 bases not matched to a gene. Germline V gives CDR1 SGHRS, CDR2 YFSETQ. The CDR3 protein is CASSLGQGLSNIQYF. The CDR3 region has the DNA TGCGCCAGCAGCTTGGGACAGGGCCTAAGCAACATTCAGTACTTC.

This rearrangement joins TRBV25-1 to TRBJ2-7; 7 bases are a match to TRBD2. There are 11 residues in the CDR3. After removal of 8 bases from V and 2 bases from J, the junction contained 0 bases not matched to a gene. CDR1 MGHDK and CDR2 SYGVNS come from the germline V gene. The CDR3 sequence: CASGTTYEQYF. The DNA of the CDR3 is TGTGCCAGCGGGACTACCTACGAGCAGTACTTC.

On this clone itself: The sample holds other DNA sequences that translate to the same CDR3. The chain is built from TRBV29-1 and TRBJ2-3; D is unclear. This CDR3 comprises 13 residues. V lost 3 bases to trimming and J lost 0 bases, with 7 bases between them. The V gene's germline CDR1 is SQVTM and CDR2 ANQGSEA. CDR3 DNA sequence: TGCAGCGTTGAGGCAGGAAGCACAGATACGCAGTATTTT. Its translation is CSVEAGSTDTQYF.